This T cell receptor (beta chain) was captured by sequencing in a study of T cells after yellow fever vaccination. In its sample, this clonotype was seen a few times. Its antigen is undetermined. TCRdb used MiXCR to reprocess the 5' RACE reads, holding one entry per CDR3 protein. This table holds roughly 330,000 distinct CDR3 sequences, 3% to 4.5% found once. Study-wide findings and caveats: Booster samples showed a return of most primary-vaccination clones (under 98% CD4, 85% to 90% CD8).

The V gene's germline CDR1 is MNHEY and CDR2 SMNVEV (reference sequence). This CDR3 is 14 amino acids long. V lost 6 bases, J lost 3 bases, and 11 bases lay in between. The rearrangement uses TRBV27 and TRBJ2-2, with D maybe TRBD2 (6 bases). Sequencing used PBMCs, obtained 5 days after the yellow fever booster vaccination. The clonotype comes from a man younger than 35 who received the YFV17D yellow fever vaccine. This chain's CDR3 is CASRAGLYTGELFF. DNA for the CDR3: TGTGCCAGCAGGGCGGGACTTTACACCGGGGAGCTGTTTTTT.